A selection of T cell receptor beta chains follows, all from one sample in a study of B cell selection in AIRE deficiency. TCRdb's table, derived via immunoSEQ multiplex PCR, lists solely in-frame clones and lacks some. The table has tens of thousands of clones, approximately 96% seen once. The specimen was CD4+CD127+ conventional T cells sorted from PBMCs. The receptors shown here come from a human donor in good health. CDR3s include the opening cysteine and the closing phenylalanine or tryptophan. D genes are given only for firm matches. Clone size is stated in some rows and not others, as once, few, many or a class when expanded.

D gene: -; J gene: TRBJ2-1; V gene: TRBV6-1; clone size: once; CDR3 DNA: TGTGCCAGCAGTGGAATGCTAGTAAATGAGCAGTTCTTC; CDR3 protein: CASSGMLVNEQFF
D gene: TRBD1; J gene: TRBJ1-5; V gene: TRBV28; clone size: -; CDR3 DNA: TGTGCCAGCAGTAACAGGGGGCAGCCCCAGCATTTT; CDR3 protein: CASSNRGQPQHF
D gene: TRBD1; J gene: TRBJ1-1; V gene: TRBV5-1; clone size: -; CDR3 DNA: TGCGCCAGCAGCTTGTCGGCTACGTGGGACAGGAGATCTGAAGCTTTCTTT; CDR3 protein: CASSLSATWDRRSEAFF
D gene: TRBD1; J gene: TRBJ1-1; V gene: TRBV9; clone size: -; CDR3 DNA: TGTGCCAGCAGCCCGGGACAGATGAACACTGAAGCTTTCTTT; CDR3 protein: CASSPGQMNTEAFF
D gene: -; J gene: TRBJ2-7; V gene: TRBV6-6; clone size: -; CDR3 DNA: TGTGCCAGCAGGCGGGTTTACGAGCAGTACTTC; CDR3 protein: CASRRVYEQYF
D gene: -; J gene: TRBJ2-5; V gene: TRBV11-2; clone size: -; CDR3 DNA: TGTGCCAGCAGCTTAGTACGGGGTGAGACCCAGTACTTC; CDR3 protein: CASSLVRGETQYF
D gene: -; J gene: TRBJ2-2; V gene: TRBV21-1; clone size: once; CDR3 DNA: TGTGCCAGCAGCCAACGGCCTGCCGGGGAGCTGTTTTTT; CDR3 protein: CASSQRPAGELFF
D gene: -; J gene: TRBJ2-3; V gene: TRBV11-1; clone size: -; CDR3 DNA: TGTGCCAGCAGTCCCCAGCTTGGTACGCAGTATTTT; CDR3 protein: CASSPQLGTQYF
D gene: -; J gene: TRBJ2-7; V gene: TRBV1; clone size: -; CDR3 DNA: TGCACCAGCAGCCAAGCCAACACTGGCGGGAGGTTGGGGGAGCAGTACTTC; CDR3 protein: CTSSQANTGGRLGEQYF
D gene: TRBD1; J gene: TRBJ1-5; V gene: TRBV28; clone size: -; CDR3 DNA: TGTGCCAGCAGGCTACAGGGGGCTCGGAGTCAGCCCCAGCATTTT; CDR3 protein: CASRLQGARSQPQHF
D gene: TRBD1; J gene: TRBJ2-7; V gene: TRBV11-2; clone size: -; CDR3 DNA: TGTGCCAGCAGCGCCGGGACAGGGTCCTACGAGCAGTACTTC; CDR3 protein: CASSAGTGSYEQYF
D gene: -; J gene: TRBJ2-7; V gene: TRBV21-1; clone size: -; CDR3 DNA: TGTGCCAGTCCCTACGAGCAGTACTTC; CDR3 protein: CASPYEQYF
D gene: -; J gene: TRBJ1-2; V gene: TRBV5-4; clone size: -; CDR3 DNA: TGTGCCAGCAGCCATCTTGGGGGGCGTGCCTATGGCTACACCTTC; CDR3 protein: CASSHLGGRAYGYTF
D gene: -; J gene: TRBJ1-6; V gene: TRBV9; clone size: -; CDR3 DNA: TGTGCCAGCAGCCGGGACCGTAATTCACCCCTCCACTTT; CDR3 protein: CASSRDRNSPLHF
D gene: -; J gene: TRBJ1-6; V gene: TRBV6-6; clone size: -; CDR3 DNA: TGTGCCAGCACTCCGGGCGTCTCTAAACCCCTCCACTTT; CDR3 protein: CASTPGVSKPLHF
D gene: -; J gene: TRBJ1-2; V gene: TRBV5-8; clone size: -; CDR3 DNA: TGTGCCAGCAGCGTTCAACTGGGCGGATATGGCTACACCTTC; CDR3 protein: CASSVQLGGYGYTF
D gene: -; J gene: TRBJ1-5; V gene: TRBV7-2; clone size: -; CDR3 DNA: TGTGCCAGCAGTGAAAGGGTGAGCAATCAGCCCCAGCATTTT; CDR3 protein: CASSERVSNQPQHF
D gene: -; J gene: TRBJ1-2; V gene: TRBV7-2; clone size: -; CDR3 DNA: TGTGCCAGCAGCTTATCAGGGGTGGACTATGGCTACACCTTC; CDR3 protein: CASSLSGVDYGYTF
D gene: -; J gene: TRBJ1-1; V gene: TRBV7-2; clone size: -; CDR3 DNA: TGTGCCAGCAGCCCCGGGCCAATTGGGCGAAGTGAAGCTTTCTTT; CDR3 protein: CASSPGPIGRSEAFF
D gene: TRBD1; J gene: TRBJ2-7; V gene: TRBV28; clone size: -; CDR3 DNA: TGTGCCAGCACCTTGCGGGGACAGGGTACCCACGAGCAGTACTTC; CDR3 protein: CASTLRGQGTHEQYF
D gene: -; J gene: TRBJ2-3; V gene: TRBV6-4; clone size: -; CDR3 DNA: TGTGCCAGCAGTGACTCGGGACTGACAAAGTATTTT; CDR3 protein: CASSDSGLTKYF
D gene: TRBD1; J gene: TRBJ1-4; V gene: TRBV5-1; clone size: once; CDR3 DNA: TGCGCCAGCAGGCGGACAGGGGAAGCTAATGAAAAACTGTTTTTT; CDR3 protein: CASRRTGEANEKLFF
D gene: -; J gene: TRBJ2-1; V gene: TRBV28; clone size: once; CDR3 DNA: TGTGCCAGCAGTTTGGAGGGGGCGCGCTCCTACAATGAGCAGTTCTTC; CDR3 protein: CASSLEGARSYNEQFF
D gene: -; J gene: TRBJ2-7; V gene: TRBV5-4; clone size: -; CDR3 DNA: TGTGCCAGCAGCTTGTCAGCAGGGGTCTACGAGCAGTACTTC; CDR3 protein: CASSLSAGVYEQYF
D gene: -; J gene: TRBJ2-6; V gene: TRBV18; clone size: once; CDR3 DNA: TGTGCCAGCTCACCAGGGAGTGGGGCCAACGTCCTGACTTTC; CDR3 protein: CASSPGSGANVLTF
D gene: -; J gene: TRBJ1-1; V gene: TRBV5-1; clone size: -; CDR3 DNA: TGCGCCAGCAGCTCCTGGCCGGGGGGGGCTTTCTTT; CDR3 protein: CASSSWPGGAFF
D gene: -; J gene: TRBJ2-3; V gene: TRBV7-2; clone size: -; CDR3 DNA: TGTGCCAGCAGCTTAGGGCAGGTTGGGGATACGCAGTATTTT; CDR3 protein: CASSLGQVGDTQYF
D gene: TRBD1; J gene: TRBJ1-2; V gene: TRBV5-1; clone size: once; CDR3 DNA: TGCGCCAGCAGCTTAACAGGGGAGGAGGGCTACACCTTC; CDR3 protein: CASSLTGEEGYTF
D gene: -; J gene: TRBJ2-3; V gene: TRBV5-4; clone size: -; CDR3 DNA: TGTGCCAGCAGCTTGGGTGTTGCTAGCACAGATACGCAGTATTTT; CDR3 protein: CASSLGVASTDTQYF
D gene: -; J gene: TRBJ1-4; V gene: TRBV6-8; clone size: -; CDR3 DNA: TGTGCCAGCAGTTTTAGGGGAAAACTGTTTTTT; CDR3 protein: CASSFRGKLFF
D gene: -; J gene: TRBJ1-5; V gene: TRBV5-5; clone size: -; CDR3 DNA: TGTGCCAGCAGCCAAGATCGAGGGACTCAGCCCCAGCATTTT; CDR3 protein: CASSQDRGTQPQHF
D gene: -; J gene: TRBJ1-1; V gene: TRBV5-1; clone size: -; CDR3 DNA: TGCGCCAGCAGCTTGATTAGCAGGATGAACACTGAAGCTTTCTTT; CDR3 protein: CASSLISRMNTEAFF
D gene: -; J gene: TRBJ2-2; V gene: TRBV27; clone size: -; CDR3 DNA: TGTGCCAGCAGTTTACAGGGCACCGGGGAGCTGTTTTTT; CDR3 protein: CASSLQGTGELFF
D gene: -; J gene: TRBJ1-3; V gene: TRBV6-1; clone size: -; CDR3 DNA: TGTGCCAGCAGTGAAGCCTCTGGAAACACCATATATTTT; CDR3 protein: CASSEASGNTIYF
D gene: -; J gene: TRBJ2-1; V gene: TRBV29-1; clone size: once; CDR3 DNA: TGCAGCGTAGAGGGTGCCTACAATGAGCAGTTCTTC; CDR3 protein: CSVEGAYNEQFF
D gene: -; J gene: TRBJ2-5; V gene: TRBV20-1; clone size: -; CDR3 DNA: TGCAGTGCGCAGGAAACGGAGACCCAGTACTTC; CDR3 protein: CSAQETETQYF
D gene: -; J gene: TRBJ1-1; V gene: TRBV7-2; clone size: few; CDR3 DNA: TGTGCCAGCAGCTTAGTCGGGCCCAGGAGAGCTTTCTTT; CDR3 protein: CASSLVGPRRAFF
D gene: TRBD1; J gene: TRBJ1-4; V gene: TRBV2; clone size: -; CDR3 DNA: TGTGCCAGCAGTCCACAGGGGAGGAGGGAAAAACTGTTTTTT; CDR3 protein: CASSPQGRREKLFF
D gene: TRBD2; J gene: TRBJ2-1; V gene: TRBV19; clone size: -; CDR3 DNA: TGTGCCAGTAGTCGATCCGAGACTAGCGCGTACAATGAGCAGTTCTTC; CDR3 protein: CASSRSETSAYNEQFF
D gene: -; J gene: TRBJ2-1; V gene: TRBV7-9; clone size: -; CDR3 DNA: TGTGCCAGCAGCGACGGGAGCGGAGCCAATGAGCAGTTCTTC; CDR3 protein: CASSDGSGANEQFF
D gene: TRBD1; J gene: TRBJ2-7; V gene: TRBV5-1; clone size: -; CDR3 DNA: TGCGCCAGCAGCTTCGGGACAGGGGCCTACGAGCAGTACTTC; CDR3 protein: CASSFGTGAYEQYF
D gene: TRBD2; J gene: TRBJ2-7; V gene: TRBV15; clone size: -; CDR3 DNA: TGTGCCACCAGCTCAGAGAGCCACACTATAGCGGGAGGGCCATACGAGCAGTACTTC; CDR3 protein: CATSSESHTIAGGPYEQYF
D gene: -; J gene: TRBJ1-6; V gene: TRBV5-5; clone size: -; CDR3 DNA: TGTGCCAGCAGTCGGGGTTATAATTCACCCCTCCACTTT; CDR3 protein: CASSRGYNSPLHF
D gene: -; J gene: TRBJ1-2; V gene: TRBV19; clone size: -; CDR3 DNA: TGTGCCAGTAGTGTATCGGACCGGGGGTTCTATGGCTACACCTTC; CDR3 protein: CASSVSDRGFYGYTF
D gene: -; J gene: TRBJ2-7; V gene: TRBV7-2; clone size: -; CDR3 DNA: TGTGCCAGCAGCTTCCGAACTGGATCCTACGAGCAGTACTTC; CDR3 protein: CASSFRTGSYEQYF
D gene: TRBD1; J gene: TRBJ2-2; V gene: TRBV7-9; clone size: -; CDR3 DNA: TGTGCCAGCAGTACCCCCCCAGGGGGCGCGTTGAACGGGGAGCTGTTTTTT; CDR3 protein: CASSTPPGGALNGELFF
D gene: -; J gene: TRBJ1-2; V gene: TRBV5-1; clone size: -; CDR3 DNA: TGCGCCAGCAGCTCCCAACAACTATCCTCTATAGAAGGCTACACCTTC; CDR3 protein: CASSSQQLSSIEGYTF
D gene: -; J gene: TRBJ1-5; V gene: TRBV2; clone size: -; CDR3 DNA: TGTGCCAGCAGTCATGACAGAAGTGATCAGCCCCAGCATTTT; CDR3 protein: CASSHDRSDQPQHF
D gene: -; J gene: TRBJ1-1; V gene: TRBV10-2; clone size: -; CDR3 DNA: TGCGCCAGCAGTGATGGGGCGAGACTGTTGAACACTGAAGCTTTCTTT; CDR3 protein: CASSDGARLLNTEAFF
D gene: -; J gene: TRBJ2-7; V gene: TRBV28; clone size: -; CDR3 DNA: TGTGCCAGCACCCCCGGCGCAGGCTACGAGCAGTACTTC; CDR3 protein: CASTPGAGYEQYF